This T cell receptor (beta chain) is from a study of PD-1 blockade in classical Hodgkin lymphoma. Only in-frame clones appear in the TCRdb table, and some are missing; sequencing was by immunoSEQ multiplex PCR. The sample records 45,000 to 60,000 clones, 80% being singletons. This CDR3 is 14 amino acids long. Germline V gene sequence: CDR1 SGHTA, CDR2 FQGTGA. V gave up 4 bases and J gave up 5 bases, with 11 bases separating them. Stated time point: cycle 4 day 1 (C4D1), after about 6 weeks of nivolumab. Brentuximab vedotin exposure varied among the patients, all of whom had relapsed after autologous stem cell transplantation.

The TCR originated in a human donor with classical Hodgkin lymphoma. The V call is TRBV7-3, the J call TRBJ2-2; no definite D call. The source material was peripheral blood mononuclear cells (PBMCs), sampled before the fourth cycle of nivolumab. CDR3 sequence: CASSSRVGTGELFF. Here the CDR3 DNA reads TGTGCCAGCAGCTCGAGAGTCGGGACCGGGGAGCTGTTTTTT.